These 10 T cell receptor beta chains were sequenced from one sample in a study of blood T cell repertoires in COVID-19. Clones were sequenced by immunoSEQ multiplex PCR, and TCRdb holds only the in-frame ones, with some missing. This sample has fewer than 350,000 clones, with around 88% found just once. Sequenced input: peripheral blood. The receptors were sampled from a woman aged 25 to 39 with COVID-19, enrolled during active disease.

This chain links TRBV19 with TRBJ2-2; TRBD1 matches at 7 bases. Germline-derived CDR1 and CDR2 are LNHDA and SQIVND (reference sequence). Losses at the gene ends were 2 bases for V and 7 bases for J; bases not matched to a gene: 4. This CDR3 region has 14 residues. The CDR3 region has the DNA TGTGCCAGTAGTATAAGACAGGGAGACGGGGAGCTGTTTTTT. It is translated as CASSIRQGDGELFF.

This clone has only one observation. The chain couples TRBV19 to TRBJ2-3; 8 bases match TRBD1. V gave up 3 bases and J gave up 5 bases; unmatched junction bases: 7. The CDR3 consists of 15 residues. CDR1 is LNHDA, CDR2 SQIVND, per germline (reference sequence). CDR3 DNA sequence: TGTGCCAGTAGTATTAAGGGACAGGCGGTAGATACGCAGTATTTT. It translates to CASSIKGQAVDTQYF. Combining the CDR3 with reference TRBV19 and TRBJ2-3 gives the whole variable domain DGGITQSPKYLFRKEGQNVTLSCEQNLNHDAMYWYRQDPGQGLRLIYYSQIVNDFQKGDIAEGYSVSREKKESFPLTVTSAQKNPTAFYLCASSIKGQAVDTQYFGPGTRLTVL.

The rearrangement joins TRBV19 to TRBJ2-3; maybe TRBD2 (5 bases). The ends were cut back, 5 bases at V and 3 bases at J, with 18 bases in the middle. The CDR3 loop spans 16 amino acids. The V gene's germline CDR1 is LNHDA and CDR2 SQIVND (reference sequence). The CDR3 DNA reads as TGTGCCAGTAGTGTGGACTGGACGGGCAGGACAGATACGCAGTATTTT. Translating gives CASSVDWTGRTDTQYF.

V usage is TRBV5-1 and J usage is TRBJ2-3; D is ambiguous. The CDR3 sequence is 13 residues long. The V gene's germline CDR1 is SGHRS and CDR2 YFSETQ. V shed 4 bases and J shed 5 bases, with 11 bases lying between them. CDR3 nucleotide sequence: TGCGCCAGCAGCATCCGGGTTGGAGATACGCAGTATTTT. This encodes CASSIRVGDTQYF.

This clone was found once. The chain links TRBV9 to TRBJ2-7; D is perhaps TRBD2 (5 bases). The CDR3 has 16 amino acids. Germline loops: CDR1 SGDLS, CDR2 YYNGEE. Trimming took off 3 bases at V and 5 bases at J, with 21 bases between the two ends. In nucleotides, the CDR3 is TGTGCCAGCAGCGACCGGGGATACTCCCCGAGGGACGAGCAGTACTTC. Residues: CASSDRGYSPRDEQYF.

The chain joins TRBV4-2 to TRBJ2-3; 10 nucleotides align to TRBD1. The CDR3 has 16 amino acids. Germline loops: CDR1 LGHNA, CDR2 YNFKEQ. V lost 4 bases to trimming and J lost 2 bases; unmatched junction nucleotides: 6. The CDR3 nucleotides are TGTGCCAGCAGCCGACAGGGGGCGCGAACCACAGATACGCAGTATTTT. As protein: CASSRQGARTTDTQYF.

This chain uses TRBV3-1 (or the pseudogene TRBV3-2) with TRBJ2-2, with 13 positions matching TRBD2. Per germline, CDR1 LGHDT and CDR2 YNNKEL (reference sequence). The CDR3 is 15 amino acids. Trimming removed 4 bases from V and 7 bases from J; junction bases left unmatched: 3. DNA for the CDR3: TGTGCCAGCAGCCGAAGGACTAGCGGGAGCGGGGAGCTGTTTTTT. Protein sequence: CASSRRTSGSGELFF.

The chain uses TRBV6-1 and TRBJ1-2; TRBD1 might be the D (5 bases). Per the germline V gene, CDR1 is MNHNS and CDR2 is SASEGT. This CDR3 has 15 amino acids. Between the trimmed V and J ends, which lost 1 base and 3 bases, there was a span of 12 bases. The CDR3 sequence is CASSEGEGVYYGYTF. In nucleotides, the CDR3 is TGTGCCAGCAGTGAAGGGGAAGGGGTCTACTATGGCTACACCTTC.

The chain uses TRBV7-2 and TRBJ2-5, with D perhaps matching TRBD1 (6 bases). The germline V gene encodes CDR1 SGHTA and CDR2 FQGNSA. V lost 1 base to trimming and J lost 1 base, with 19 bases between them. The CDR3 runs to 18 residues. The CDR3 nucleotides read TGTGCCAGCAGCTTAGGGCCGACAGGTGGCGAGGTCCAAGAGACCCAGTACTTC. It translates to CASSLGPTGGEVQETQYF.

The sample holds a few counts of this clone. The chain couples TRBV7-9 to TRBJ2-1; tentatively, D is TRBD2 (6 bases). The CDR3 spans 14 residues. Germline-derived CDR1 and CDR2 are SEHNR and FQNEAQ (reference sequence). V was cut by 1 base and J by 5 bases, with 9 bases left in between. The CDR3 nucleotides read TGTGCCAGCAGCTTAGTGACGGGAGACAATGAGCAGTTCTTC. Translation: CASSLVTGDNEQFF.